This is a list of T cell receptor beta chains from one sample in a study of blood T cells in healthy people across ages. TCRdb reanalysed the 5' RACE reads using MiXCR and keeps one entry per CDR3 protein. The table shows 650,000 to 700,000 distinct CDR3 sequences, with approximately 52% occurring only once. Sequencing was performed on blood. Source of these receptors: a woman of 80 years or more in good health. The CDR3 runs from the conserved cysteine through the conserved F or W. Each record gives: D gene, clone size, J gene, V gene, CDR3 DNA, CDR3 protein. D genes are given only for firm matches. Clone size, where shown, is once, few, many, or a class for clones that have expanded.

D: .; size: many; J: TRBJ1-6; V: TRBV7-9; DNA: TGTGCCAGCAGCCCTTCGACGGGAAATAATTCACCCCTCCACTTT; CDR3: CASSPSTGNNSPLHF
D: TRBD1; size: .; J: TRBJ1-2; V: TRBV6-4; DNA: TGTGCCGTCCCGGGACAGAAGAAGAATGGCTACACCTTC; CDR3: CAVPGQKKNGYTF
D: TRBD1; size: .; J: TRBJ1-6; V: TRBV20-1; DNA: TGCAGTGCTAGAGAGACAGGGGTTTCACCCCTCCACTTT; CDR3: CSARETGVSPLHF
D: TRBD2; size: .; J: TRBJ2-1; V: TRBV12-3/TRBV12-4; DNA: TGTGCCAGCAGTCCCGTAGCGGGAGGGGCCCTTGAGCAGTTCTTC; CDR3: CASSPVAGGALEQFF
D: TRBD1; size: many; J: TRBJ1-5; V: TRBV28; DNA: TGTGCCAGCACCCGGGGACAGTATAGCAATCAGCCCCAGCATTTT; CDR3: CASTRGQYSNQPQHF
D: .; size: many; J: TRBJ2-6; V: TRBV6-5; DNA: TGTGCCAGCAGTTCGACAGGTGTTGCTGGGGCCAACGTCCTGACTTTC; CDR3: CASSSTGVAGANVLTF
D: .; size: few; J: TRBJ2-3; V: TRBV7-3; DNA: TGTGCCAGCAGCCGAGACCTGCGACAGGGCACAGATACGCAGTATTTT; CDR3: CASSRDLRQGTDTQYF
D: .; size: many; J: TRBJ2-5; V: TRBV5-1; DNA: TGCGCCAGCAGCTTGAGCGGCAGTCAAGAGACCCAGTACTTC; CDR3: CASSLSGSQETQYF
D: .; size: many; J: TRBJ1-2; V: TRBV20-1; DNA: TGCAGTGCTAGAGACGATTCTAACTATGGCTACACCTTC; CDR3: CSARDDSNYGYTF
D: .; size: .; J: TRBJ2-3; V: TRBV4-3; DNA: TGCGCCAGCAGCCAAGAGTCCGTAGTGGTTGGGACAGATACGCAGTATTTT; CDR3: CASSQESVVVGTDTQYF
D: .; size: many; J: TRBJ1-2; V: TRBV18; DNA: TGTGCCAGCTCACCATACATCGGAACCATCTCTTATGGCTACACCTTC; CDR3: CASSPYIGTISYGYTF
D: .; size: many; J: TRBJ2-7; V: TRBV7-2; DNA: TGTGCCAGCAGTCGAACTTACGAGCAGTACTTC; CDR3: CASSRTYEQYF
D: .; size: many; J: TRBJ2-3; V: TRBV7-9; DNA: TGTGCCAGCATACCGGGAGCAGATACGCAGTATTTT; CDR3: CASIPGADTQYF
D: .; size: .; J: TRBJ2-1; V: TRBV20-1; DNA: TGCAGTGCTAGAGAGAACAGGGTAGGGTACAATGAGCAGTTCTTC; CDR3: CSARENRVGYNEQFF
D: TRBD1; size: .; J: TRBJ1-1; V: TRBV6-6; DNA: TGTGCCAGCAGTTCTCAGGGGGCTGGCGCTGGAGCTTTCTTT; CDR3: CASSSQGAGAGAFF
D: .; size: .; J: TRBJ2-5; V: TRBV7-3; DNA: TGTGCCAGCAGCTTAACAGGTTCGATAGGCACAGGGCAAGAGACCCAGTACTTC; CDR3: CASSLTGSIGTGQETQYF
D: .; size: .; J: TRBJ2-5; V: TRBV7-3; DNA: TGTGCCAGCAGCTTATCGGGTCAGCTTAACAATGAGCAGTACTTC; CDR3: CASSLSGQLNNEQYF
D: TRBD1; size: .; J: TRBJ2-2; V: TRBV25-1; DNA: TGTGCCAGCAGGGACAGGGTCGGGTGGACCGGGGAGCTGTTTTTT; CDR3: CASRDRVGWTGELFF
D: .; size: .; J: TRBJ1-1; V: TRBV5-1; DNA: TGCGCCAGCAGCTTGATGGGGGTCACTGAAGCTTTCTTT; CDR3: CASSLMGVTEAFF
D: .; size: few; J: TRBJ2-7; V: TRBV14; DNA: TGTGCCAGCAGCCCAAGGGGGGCCTACGAGCAGTACTTC; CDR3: CASSPRGAYEQYF
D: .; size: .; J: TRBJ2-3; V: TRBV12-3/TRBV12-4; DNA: TGTGCCAGTAGAACGGGCCGACTGTGGGCAGATACGCAGTATTTT; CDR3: CASRTGRLWADTQYF
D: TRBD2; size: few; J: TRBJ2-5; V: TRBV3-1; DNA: TGTGCCAGCAGCCAAGATCGACTAGCGGGGAGGGAGACCCAGTACTTC; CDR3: CASSQDRLAGRETQYF
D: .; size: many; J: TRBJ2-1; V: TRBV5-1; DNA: TGCGCCAGCAGCTTGGGGACGGGTTGGGATGAGCAGTTCTTC; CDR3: CASSLGTGWDEQFF
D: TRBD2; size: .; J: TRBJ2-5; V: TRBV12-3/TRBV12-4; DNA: TGTGCCAGCACCCGGACTAGCGGAAAAGAGACCCAGTACTTC; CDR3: CASTRTSGKETQYF
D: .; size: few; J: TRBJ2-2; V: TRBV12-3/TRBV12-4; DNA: TGTGCCAGCAGTTGGCAGAACACCGGGGAGCTGTTTTTT; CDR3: CASSWQNTGELFF
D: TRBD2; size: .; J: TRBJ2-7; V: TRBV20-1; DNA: TGCAGTGCTCCTGGACTAGCGGGGCCCTCCTACAATGAGCAGTACTTC; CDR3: CSAPGLAGPSYNEQYF